This T cell receptor beta chain was observed in a study of beta chain features in type 1 diabetes. General observations from the study: Patients with Type 1 diabetes showed moderately but significantly shorter TCRB CDR3s in all four CD4+ subsets.

All of the isolated RNA was reverse transcribed, so expressed TCRB transcripts were sequenced. Libraries were prepared by immunoSEQ multiplex PCR; TCRdb keeps only in-frame clonotypes and omits some of them. This sample yields under 400,000 clones, of which around 12% are seen a single time; roughly 0.0097% belongs to the top ten. V dropped 2 bases and J dropped 2 bases, with 9 bases sitting between them. CDR3 length: 14 amino acids. The V gene's germline CDR1 is SGHTA and CDR2 FQGTGA. A few counts support this clone. Its target is unknown. This same CDR3 is encoded by further DNA sequences in the sample. Sorting of CD4+ naive, central memory, regulatory and stem cell-like memory cells was performed via CD45RO/CCR7/CD25/CD127/CD95/CD27.

The TCR was taken from a young woman with type 1 diabetes. Sequences were obtained from naive CD4+ T cells from blood. The gene calls are TRBV7-3 and TRBJ2-5; tentative D call: TRBD2 (6 bases). As DNA, the CDR3 is TGTGCCAGCAGCTTAGGGGGGTCGCAAGAGACCCAGTACTTC. Amino acids: CASSLGGSQETQYF.